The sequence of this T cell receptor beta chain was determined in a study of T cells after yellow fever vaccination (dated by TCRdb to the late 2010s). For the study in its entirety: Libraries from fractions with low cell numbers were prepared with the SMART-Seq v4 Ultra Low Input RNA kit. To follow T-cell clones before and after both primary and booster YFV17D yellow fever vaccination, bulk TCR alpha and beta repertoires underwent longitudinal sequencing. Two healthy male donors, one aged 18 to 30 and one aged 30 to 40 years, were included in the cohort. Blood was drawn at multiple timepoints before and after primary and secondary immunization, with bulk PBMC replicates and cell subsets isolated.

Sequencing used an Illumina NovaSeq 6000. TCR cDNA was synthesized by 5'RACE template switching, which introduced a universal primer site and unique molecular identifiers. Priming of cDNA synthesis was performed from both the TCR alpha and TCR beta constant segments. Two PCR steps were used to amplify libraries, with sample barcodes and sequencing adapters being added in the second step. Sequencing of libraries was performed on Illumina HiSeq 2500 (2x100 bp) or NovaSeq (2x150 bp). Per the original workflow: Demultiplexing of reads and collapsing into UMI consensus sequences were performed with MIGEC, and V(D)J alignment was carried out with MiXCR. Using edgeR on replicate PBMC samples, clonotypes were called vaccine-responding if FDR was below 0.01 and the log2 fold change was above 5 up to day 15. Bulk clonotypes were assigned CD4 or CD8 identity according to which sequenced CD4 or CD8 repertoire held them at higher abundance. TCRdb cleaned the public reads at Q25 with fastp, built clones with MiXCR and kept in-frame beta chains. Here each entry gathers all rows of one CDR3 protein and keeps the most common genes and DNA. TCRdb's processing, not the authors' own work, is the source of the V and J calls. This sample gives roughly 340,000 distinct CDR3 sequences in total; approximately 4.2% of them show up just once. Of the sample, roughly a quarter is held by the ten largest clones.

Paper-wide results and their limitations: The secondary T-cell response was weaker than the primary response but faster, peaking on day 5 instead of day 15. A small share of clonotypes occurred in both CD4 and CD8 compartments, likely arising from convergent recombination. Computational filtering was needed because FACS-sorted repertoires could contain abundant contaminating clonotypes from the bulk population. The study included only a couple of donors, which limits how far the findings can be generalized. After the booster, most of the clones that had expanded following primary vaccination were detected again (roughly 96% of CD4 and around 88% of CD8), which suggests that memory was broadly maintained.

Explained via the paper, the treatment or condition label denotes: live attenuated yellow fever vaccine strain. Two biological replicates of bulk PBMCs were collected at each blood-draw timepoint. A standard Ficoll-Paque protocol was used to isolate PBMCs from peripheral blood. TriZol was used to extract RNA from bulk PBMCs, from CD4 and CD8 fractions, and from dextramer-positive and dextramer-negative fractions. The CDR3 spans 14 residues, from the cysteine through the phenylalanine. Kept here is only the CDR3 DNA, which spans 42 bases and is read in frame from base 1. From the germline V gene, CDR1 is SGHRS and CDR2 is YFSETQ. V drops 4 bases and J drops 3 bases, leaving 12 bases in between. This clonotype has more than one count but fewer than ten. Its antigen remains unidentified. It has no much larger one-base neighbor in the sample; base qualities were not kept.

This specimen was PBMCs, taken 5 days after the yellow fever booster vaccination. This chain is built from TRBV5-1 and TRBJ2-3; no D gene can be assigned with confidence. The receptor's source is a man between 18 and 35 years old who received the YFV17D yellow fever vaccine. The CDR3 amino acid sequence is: CASSAAKKTDTQYF. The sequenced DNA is TGCGCCAGCAGCGCCGCGAAGAAGACAGATACGCAGTATTTT. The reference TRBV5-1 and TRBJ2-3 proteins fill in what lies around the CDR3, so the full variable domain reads KAGVTQTPRYLIKTRGQQVTLSCSPISGHRSVSWYQQTPGQGLQFLFEYFSETQRNKGNFPGRFSGRQFSNSRSEMNVSTLELGDSALYLCASSAAKKTDTQYFGPGTRLTVL.